The sequence of this T cell receptor beta chain was determined in a study of T cells after yellow fever vaccination. Study-level information: SMART-Seq v4 Ultra Low Input handled preparation of low-cell-number fractions. Study findings and constraints: Sorted repertoires could include abundant contaminating clonotypes from bulk cells.

This clonotype showed up just a few times. The target antigen is unknown. In germline, CDR1 is SGDLS, CDR2 YYNGEE. V dropped 2 bases and J dropped 2; count of bases not matched to a gene: 3. The CDR3 loop spans 17 amino acids. It was through 5'RACE template switching that TCR cDNA was made, with a universal primer site and UMIs added. Using its own MiXCR run on the 5' RACE reads, TCRdb lists one record per CDR3 protein. The sample consists of 250,000 to 400,000 distinct CDR3 sequences, 4.1% of them appearing once. The TCR originated in a man between 18 and 29 years old who received the YFV17D yellow fever vaccine. The input for sequencing was PBMCs, taken 5 days after the yellow fever booster vaccination. The chain is built from TRBV9 and TRBJ2-3; 15 positions match TRBD2. The CDR3 reads CASSVGTSGGITDTQYF. CDR3 nucleotide sequence: TGTGCCAGCAGCGTCGGGACTAGCGGGGGGATCACAGATACGCAGTATTTT.